The clone carrying this T cell receptor beta chain has only a few counts. The target antigen is unknown. This specimen belongs to a study of T cells after yellow fever vaccination. About the research overall: SMART-Seq v4 Ultra Low Input prepared the low-cell-number fractions. The study, taken as a whole, reports: Clonotypes appearing in both CD4 and CD8 compartments existed, and their share was small.

Trimming stripped 5 bases from V and 4 bases from J, with 12 bases between. The CDR3 extends over 13 amino acids. The V gene's germline CDR1 is MDHEN and CDR2 SYDVKM. TCRdb fed the 5' RACE reads into MiXCR, producing one record per CDR3 protein. The sample records 620,000 or so distinct CDR3 sequences, roughly a sixth being singletons. The chain has TRBV28 and TRBJ2-7; perhaps TRBD1 as D (6 bases). This TCR came from a man between 18 and 35 years old who received the YFV17D yellow fever vaccine. The sequencing here drew on PBMCs, taken 5 to 6 days after the first yellow fever vaccination. DNA of the CDR3: TGTGCCAGCAGTACCCCGCAGGGGTACGAGCAGTACGTC. It yields the protein CASSTPQGYEQYV.